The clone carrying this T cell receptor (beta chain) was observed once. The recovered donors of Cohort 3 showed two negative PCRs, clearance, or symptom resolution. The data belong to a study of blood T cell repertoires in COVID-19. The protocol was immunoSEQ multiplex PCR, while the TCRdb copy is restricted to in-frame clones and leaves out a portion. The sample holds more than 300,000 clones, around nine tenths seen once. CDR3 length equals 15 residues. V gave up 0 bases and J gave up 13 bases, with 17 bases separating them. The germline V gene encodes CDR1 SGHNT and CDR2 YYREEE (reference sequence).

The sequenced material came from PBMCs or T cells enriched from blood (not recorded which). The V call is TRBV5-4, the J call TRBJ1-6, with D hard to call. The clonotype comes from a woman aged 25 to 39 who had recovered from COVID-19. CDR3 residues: CASSLAGRRVTPLHF. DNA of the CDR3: TGTGCCAGCAGCTTGGCAGGCAGGAGGGTAACGCCCCTCCACTTT.